This TCR beta chain comes out of a study of control samples from healthy donors and cancer patients. Some clones are missing from TCRdb's copy, which holds only in-frame ones; the method was immunoSEQ multiplex PCR. The sample yields over 90,000 clones, just over 90% seen once. The CDR3 is 15 residues long. The germline gives CDR1 PRHDT, CDR2 FYEKMQ (reference sequence). Deletions cut 0 bases from V and 5 bases from J, with 11 bases between. The chain is built from TRBV13 and TRBJ1-3; D is uncertain. The sequence derives from a woman between 18 and 29 years old in good health. Source material: blood. CDR3 amino acids: CASSLGEYDRNTIYF. For the CDR3, the DNA is TGTGCCAGCAGCTTAGGGGAATATGACCGAAACACCATATATTTT.